This TCR beta chain was retrieved from a study of cytomegalovirus exposure and HLA in healthy donors. Trimming removed 0 bases at V and 7 bases at J, with 20 bases between. Germline V gene lookup returns CDR1 SGDLS and CDR2 YYNGEE. The CDR3 is made up of 16 amino acids. Primers included in the PCR were 60 Vbeta and 13 Jbeta primers. Clones were read by immunoSEQ multiplex PCR, and TCRdb kept only the in-frame ones, dropping some. The sample includes about 220,000 clones, over 60% of them seen just once. Study observations and caveats: Analysis performed later found roughly 17,000 TCR beta sequences associated with HLA alleles at 0.05 false discovery rate.

Remarks on this clone: Its antigen remains unknown.

Specimen: PBMCs. The TCR sequence derives from a male donor in good health and CMV-seronegative. V and J are TRBV9 and TRBJ2-7, with TRBD1 as a possible D gene (6 bases). This CDR3 reads CASSVAGGRLEEEQYF. The CDR3 bases are TGTGCCAGCAGCGTAGCTGGGGGCAGGCTGGAGGAAGAGCAGTACTTC. The full variable domain, completed using reference TRBV9 and TRBJ2-7, is DSGVTQTPKHLITATGQRVTLRCSPRSGDLSVYWYQQSLDQGLQFLIQYYNGEERAKGNILERFSAQQFPDLHSELNLSSLELGDSALYFCASSVAGGRLEEEQYFGPGTRLTVT.